This T cell receptor beta chain comes out of a study of OX40 agonist ivuxolimab in advanced cancers. Background on the study: Ivuxolimab, which is an agonistic anti-OX40 (CD134) antibody, was administered to the patients.

As to this clone: As yet, its antigen is unknown.

Study conclusions and caveats: Undetermined was the antigen specificity of the expanded peripheral T cells.

The method was immunoSEQ multiplex PCR; TCRdb's version includes in-frame clones alone and lacks a portion of them. Here the sample spans some 24,000 clones, around four fifths being singletons. This CDR3 is 14 amino acids long. The germline V gene has CDR1 PRHDT and CDR2 FYEKMQ (reference sequence). Trimming cost V 7 bases and J 2 bases, with 14 bases left between them. The TCR sequence derives from an adult with an advanced solid tumor such as melanoma, head and neck, liver or kidney cancer. The chain is built from TRBV13 and TRBJ1-2; D unclear. Sequenced material: CD4+ or CD8+ T cells sorted from blood, taken in a trial of the OX40 agonist ivuxolimab. The CDR3 sequence: CASTRRTANYGYTF. CDR3 in DNA: TGTGCCAGCACCCGACGGACGGCCAACTATGGCTACACCTTC.